The 22 T cell receptor beta chains given below trace back to one sample, sequenced in a study of blood T cell repertoires in COVID-19. Sequencing used immunoSEQ multiplex PCR; TCRdb keeps in-frame clones, though not all of them. Of 200,000 to 250,000 clones in the sample, around 87% are singletons; the top ten hold approximately 2.9%. The sequencing sample was made of peripheral blood. All receptors derive from a man aged 60 to 69 with acute or convalescent COVID-19.

This sequence joins TRBV28 and TRBJ2-7; the D is unclear. Germline V gene lookup returns CDR1 MDHEN and CDR2 SYDVKM. V gave up 1 base and J gave up 2 bases, with 12 bases separating them. The CDR3 has 15 amino acids. CDR3 coding DNA: TGTGCCAGCAGTTTATTGAGCAGGATGCCCTACGAGCAGTACTTC. It translates to CASSLLSRMPYEQYF.

The chain uses TRBV27 and TRBJ2-3; unclear D gene. V was trimmed by 2 bases and J by 5 bases, leaving 14 bases between them. CDR3 length: 15 amino acids. Germline lookup yields CDR1 MNHEY and CDR2 SMNVEV (reference sequence). The CDR3 DNA follows: TGTGCCAGCAGTTTAGGGCAGGCCTACCAAGATACGCAGTATTTT. This gives the protein CASSLGQAYQDTQYF.

This rearrangement joins TRBV7-3 to TRBJ2-3; tentative D call: TRBD2 (6 bases). The CDR3 extends over 15 amino acids. Per the germline V gene, CDR1 is SGHTA and CDR2 is FQGTGA. The V end lost 5 bases, the J end lost 3 bases, and 15 bases lay between the germline ends. CDR3 nucleotides: TGTGCCAGCAGCACAGCCGGGGGACTGACAGATACGCAGTATTTT. Protein: CASSTAGGLTDTQYF. The variable domain in full, with the rest retrieved from reference TRBV7-3 and TRBJ2-3, is GAGVSQTPSNKVTEKGKYVELRCDPISGHTALYWYRQSLGQGPEFLIYFQGTGAADDSGLPNDRFFAVRPEGSVSTLKIQRTERGDSAVYLCASSTAGGLTDTQYFGPGTRLTVL.

A single count supports this clone. V usage is TRBV11-3 and J usage is TRBJ2-2, with 7 bases fitting TRBD2. V was clipped by 6 bases and J by 1 base; unmatched bases: 2. Germline V gene data show CDR1 as SGHNT and CDR2 as YENEEA. The CDR3 covers 14 residues. CDR3 nucleotide sequence: TGTGCCAGCAGTTGGGGGGGGAACACCGGGGAGCTGTTTTTT. Its translation: CASSWGGNTGELFF.

The chain uses TRBV18 and TRBJ2-1; TRBD1 aligns across 10 bases. V shed 3 bases, J shed 5 bases, and the junction held 7 bases outside the gene matches. This CDR3 has 16 amino acids. The germline V gene encodes CDR1 KGHSH and CDR2 LQKENI. In nucleotides, the CDR3 is TGTGCCAGCTCACCGGGACAGGGGAGGCAGGACAATGAGCAGTTCTTC. It translates to CASSPGQGRQDNEQFF.

The chain recombines TRBV27 with TRBJ1-2; D is unclear. The V and J ends lost 8 bases and 4 bases respectively, with 11 bases between them. Germline V gives CDR1 MNHEY, CDR2 SMNVEV (reference sequence). The CDR3 length is 12 residues. This chain's CDR3 is CASGGYAYGYTF. The DNA of the CDR3 is TGTGCCAGCGGAGGGTATGCCTATGGCTACACCTTC.

The chain's CDR3 is CSASPRGVGGGYGYTF. The CDR3 DNA sequence: TGCAGTGCTAGTCCACGCGGGGTAGGAGGAGGCTATGGCTACACCTTC. The chain combines TRBV20-1 with TRBJ1-2; D remains ambiguous. This CDR3 has 16 amino acids. V gave up 3 bases and J gave up 4 bases, with 21 bases separating them. CDR1 is DFQATT, CDR2 SNEGSKA, per germline (reference sequence).

The chain recombines TRBV4-3 with TRBJ1-3; TRBD1 matches at 8 bases. The length of the CDR3 is 22 residues. Losses at the gene ends were 0 bases for V and 0 bases for J; bases not matched to a gene: 19. The germline CDR1 and CDR2 sequences are LGHNA and YSLEER. The DNA of the CDR3 is TGCGCCAGCAGCCAAGAGGTTCCAGTCCAGGGGGCACCCCCACTCTCTGGAAACACCATATATTTT. Its translation: CASSQEVPVQGAPPLSGNTIYF.

This clone has only a few counts. The chain recombines TRBV28 with TRBJ1-5; perhaps TRBD1 as D (6 bases). The V gene lost 6 bases and the J gene lost 10 bases, with 22 bases spanning the gap. Germline CDR1 MDHEN, CDR2 SYDVKM. The CDR3 runs to 15 residues. CDR3 DNA: TGTGCCAGCAGCACAATACAGGGACGAATTGATCCCCAGCATTTT. It specifies CASSTIQGRIDPQHF.

J is TRBJ2-5 and V is TRBV19, with 8 bases fitting TRBD2. The CDR3 runs to 14 residues. In germline, CDR1 is LNHDA, CDR2 SQIVND (reference sequence). Trimming removed 3 bases from V and 2 bases from J; junction bases left unmatched: 2. Here the CDR3 DNA reads TGTGCCAGTAGTATCCGGGGGGGTCAAGAGACCCAGTACTTC. Translation gives CASSIRGGQETQYF.

The CDR3 loop is CAWSVIGALNQPQHF. The CDR3, as DNA: TGTGCCTGGAGTGTGATTGGGGCGCTCAATCAGCCCCAGCATTTT. The chain has TRBV30 and TRBJ1-5, with D maybe TRBD1 (5 bases). Trimming cost V 0 bases and J 3 bases, with 12 bases left between them. The CDR3 is made up of 15 amino acids. The germline V gene encodes CDR1 GTSNPN and CDR2 SVGIG (reference sequence).

CDR3 nucleotides: TGTGCCAGCTCACCAAACGGGGGAGACACTGAAGCTTTCTTT. It is translated as CASSPNGGDTEAFF. The rearrangement joins TRBV18 to TRBJ1-1; TRBD1 is a possible D gene (5 bases). The CDR3 contains 14 residues. V was trimmed by 2 bases and J by 3 bases, leaving 10 bases between them. Looked up from germline, CDR1 is KGHSH and CDR2 is LQKENI.

The rearrangement links TRBV12-3 or TRBV12-4 to TRBJ1-1, with D unclear. CDR3 length equals 11 residues. V lost 3 bases to trimming and J lost 7 bases, with 6 bases between them. As DNA, the CDR3 is TGTGCCAGCAGTTTGCAGGTTGAAGCTTTCTTT. This codes for CASSLQVEAFF.

The rearrangement links TRBV6-6 to TRBJ2-1; 12 bases line up with TRBD2. The CDR3 has 16 amino acids. Trimming cost V 6 bases and J 6 bases; bases outside gene matches: 9. Germline assignment: CDR1 MNHNY and CDR2 SVGAGI (reference sequence). CDR3 sequence: CASRPALAGGLNEQFF. As DNA, the CDR3 is TGTGCCAGCAGACCCGCCCTAGCGGGGGGGCTCAATGAGCAGTTCTTC.

V gene TRBV5-4 combines with J gene TRBJ2-7; 10 bases fit TRBD1. This CDR3 comprises 13 residues. CDR1 and CDR2 from the germline V gene are SGHNT and YYREEE (reference sequence). Trimming took 0 bases from V and 6 from J; bases not matched to a gene: 0. This CDR3 reads CASSLGTGGEQYF. For the CDR3, the DNA is TGTGCCAGCAGCTTGGGGACAGGGGGCGAGCAGTACTTC.

This clone was counted between two and nine times. The chain recombines TRBV29-1 with TRBJ1-5; D remains ambiguous. CDR3 length: 13 amino acids. Germline CDR1 SQVTM, CDR2 ANQGSEA. V was cut by 2 bases and J by 6 bases, with 11 bases left in between. The CDR3 here is CSVETVGGQPQHF. The CDR3 DNA is TGCAGCGTTGAAACGGTGGGAGGTCAGCCCCAGCATTTT.

The V and J genes are TRBV5-1 and TRBJ2-5, with 8 bases identical to TRBD2. Trimming cost V 6 bases and J 1 base; bases outside gene matches: 8. The CDR3 extends over 15 amino acids. CDR1 and CDR2 (germline): SGHRS, YFSETQ. Here the CDR3 reads CASTRWRGVQETQYF. CDR3 DNA: TGCGCCAGCACCCGTTGGCGGGGGGTCCAAGAGACCCAGTACTTC. The full variable domain, rest sourced from reference TRBV5-1 and TRBJ2-5, is KAGVTQTPRYLIKTRGQQVTLSCSPISGHRSVSWYQQTPGQGLQFLFEYFSETQRNKGNFPGRFSGRQFSNSRSEMNVSTLELGDSALYLCASTRWRGVQETQYFGPGTRLLVL.

A word on this clone: Other DNA sequences from this sample encode an identical CDR3 as well. The genes are TRBV5-1 and TRBJ1-4; 9 nucleotides match TRBD1. The CDR3 consists of 15 residues. Per the germline V gene, CDR1 is SGHRS and CDR2 is YFSETQ. The V segment lost 4 bases and the J segment 4 bases; nucleotides outside the gene matches: 5. CDR3 amino acids: CASSPQGAGNEKLFF. CDR3 nucleotide sequence: TGCGCCAGCAGCCCACAGGGGGCCGGTAATGAAAAACTGTTTTTT.

This rearrangement joins TRBV11-3 to TRBJ1-4; 9 bases match TRBD1. The CDR3 extends over 18 amino acids. Germline CDR1 SGHNT, CDR2 YENEEA. V lost 1 base, J lost 4 bases, and 10 bases stayed unmatched. CDR3 protein: CASSLAHRGQTHNEKLFF. The DNA of the CDR3 is TGTGCCAGCAGCTTAGCCCACAGGGGGCAAACCCATAATGAAAAACTGTTTTTT.

This clone was seen once. This chain connects TRBV6-4 to TRBJ1-5; D might be TRBD1 (6 bases). V gave up 3 bases and J gave up 10 bases, with 13 bases separating them. The CDR3 length is 13 residues. Germline CDR1 MRHNA, CDR2 SNTAGT. The CDR3 here is CASSEDSLAPQHF. CDR3 coding DNA: TGTGCCAGCAGTGAGGACAGTTTAGCTCCCCAGCATTTT.

This chain connects TRBV6-1 to TRBJ1-4, with a weak D call TRBD1 (5 bases). Germline lookup yields CDR1 MNHNS and CDR2 SASEGT. This CDR3 is built from 15 residues. The germline V and J ends were trimmed by 2 bases and 3 bases, with 10 bases remaining between them. CDR3 in amino acids: CASSERGRPNEKLFF. DNA for the CDR3: TGTGCCAGCAGTGAAAGGGGTAGGCCTAATGAAAAACTGTTTTTT.

The chain has TRBV3-1 (or the pseudogene TRBV3-2) and TRBJ1-6, with D possibly TRBD1 on 6 matching bases. The CDR3 has 16 amino acids. V was pared by 3 bases and J by 6 bases, with 15 bases between. Germline values: CDR1 LGHDT, CDR2 YNNKEL (reference sequence). The CDR3 bases are TGTGCCAGCAGCCAGGACCAACAGGGTACTAATTCACCCCTCCACTTT. Its protein product is CASSQDQQGTNSPLHF.